Reported below is one T cell receptor beta chain. Its antigen is unidentified. These data belong to a study of STAT5B mutations in CD4+ large granular lymphocyte leukemia. Study outcomes and limitations: Patient CD4-sorted repertoires stayed more clonal than healthy ones after leukemic-clone removal.

Profiling relied on immunoSEQ multiplex PCR, and the TCRdb table lists in-frame clones only, not all of them. The sample carries fewer than 45,000 clones, roughly 85% recorded once. Per the germline V gene, CDR1 is SGHVS and CDR2 is FNYEAQ. The CDR3 covers 15 residues. The V gene lost 5 bases and the J gene lost 4 bases, with 15 bases spanning the gap. Sequenced sample: CD4+ T cells from blood buffy coats. The V call is TRBV7-6, the J call TRBJ2-1; D is undetermined. The TCR comes from a human donor in good health. DNA for the CDR3: TGTGCCAGCAGCCCCCGGGCGCAGACTTACAATGAGCAGTTCTTC. Translating gives CASSPRAQTYNEQFF.